The T cell receptor beta chain under discussion was sequenced for a study of Graves' ophthalmopathy and Graves' hyperthyroidism. Study details: Over 18 months of follow-up, stable hyperthyroidism required that no ophthalmopathy appear.

In the case of this clonotype: Its cognate antigen is unknown.

Exclusion covered patients with other autoimmune diseases or uncontrolled infections (as well as pregnancy or lactation). V dropped 2 bases and J dropped 2 bases, with 12 bases sitting between them. This CDR3 has 15 residues. CDR1 and CDR2 (germline): WSHSY, SAAADI. RNA transcripts yielded amplified TCR beta CDR3 regions. A first-round RT-PCR used HTBI primers, followed by a second-round multiplex PCR. TCRdb reprocessed the multiplex PCR reads via MiXCR and lists one record per CDR3 protein. This table has 900,000 to 1,200,000 distinct CDR3 sequences, roughly 35% appearing once. The study's findings and limits: A model of 13 signatures distinguished ophthalmopathy from stable hyperthyroidism at about 86% sensitivity and 81.08% specificity.

This chain uses TRBV10-2 with TRBJ2-5; the D gene is possibly TRBD2 (6 bases). The sequenced sample consisted of peripheral blood or thyroid tissue (not recorded which). This receptor was identified in an adult man with Graves' hyperthyroidism. The CDR3 reads CASSEGKRAQETQYF. The CDR3 DNA reads as TGCGCCAGCAGTGAGGGGAAGCGGGCACAAGAGACCCAGTACTTC.